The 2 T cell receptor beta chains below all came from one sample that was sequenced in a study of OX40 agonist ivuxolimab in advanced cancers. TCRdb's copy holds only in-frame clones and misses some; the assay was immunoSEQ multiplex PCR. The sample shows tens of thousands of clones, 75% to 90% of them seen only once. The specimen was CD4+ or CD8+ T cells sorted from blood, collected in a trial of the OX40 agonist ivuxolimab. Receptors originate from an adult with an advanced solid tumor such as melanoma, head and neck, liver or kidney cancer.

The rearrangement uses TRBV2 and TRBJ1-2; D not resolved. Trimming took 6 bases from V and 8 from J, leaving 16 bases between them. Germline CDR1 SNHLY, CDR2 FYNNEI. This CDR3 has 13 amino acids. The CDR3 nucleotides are TGTGCCAGCAGGGCTCGGGGTGGAGGGGGCTACACCTTC. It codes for CASRARGGGGYTF.

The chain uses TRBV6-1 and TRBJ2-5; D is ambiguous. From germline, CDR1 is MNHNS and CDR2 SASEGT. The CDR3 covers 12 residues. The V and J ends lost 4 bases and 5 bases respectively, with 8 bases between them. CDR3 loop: CASSAYGETQYF. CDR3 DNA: TGTGCCAGCAGTGCCTATGGTGAGACCCAGTACTTC.